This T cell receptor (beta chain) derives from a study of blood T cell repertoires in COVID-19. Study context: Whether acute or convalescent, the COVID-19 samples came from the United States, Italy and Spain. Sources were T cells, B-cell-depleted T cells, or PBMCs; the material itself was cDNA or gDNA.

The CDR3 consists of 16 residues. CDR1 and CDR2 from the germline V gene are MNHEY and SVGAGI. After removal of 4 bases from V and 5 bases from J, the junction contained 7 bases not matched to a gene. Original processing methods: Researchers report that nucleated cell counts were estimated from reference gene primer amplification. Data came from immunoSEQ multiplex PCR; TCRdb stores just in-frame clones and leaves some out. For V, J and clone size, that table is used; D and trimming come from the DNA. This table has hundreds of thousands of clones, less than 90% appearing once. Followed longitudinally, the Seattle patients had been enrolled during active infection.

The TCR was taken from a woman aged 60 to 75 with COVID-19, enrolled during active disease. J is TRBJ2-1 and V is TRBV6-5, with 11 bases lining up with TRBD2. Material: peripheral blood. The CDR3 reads CASSSSGTSGDNEQFF. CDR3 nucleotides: TGTGCCAGCAGTTCTTCCGGGACTAGCGGAGACAATGAGCAGTTCTTC.